This T cell receptor (beta chain) comes out of a study of T cell responses to AZD1222 COVID-19 vaccine. This CDR3 has 15 amino acids. Trimming at V came to 5 bases and at J to 8 bases, leaving 9 bases not matched to a gene. Germline V gives CDR1 LNHDA, CDR2 SQIVND (reference sequence). Method: immunoSEQ multiplex PCR; TCRdb's copy keeps in-frame clones and lacks some. Here the sample spans about 78,000 clones, 88% being singletons. The sequences come from peripheral blood, collected on day 0 of MenACWY control vaccination. The sequence derives from an adult in good health. The chain combines TRBV19 with TRBJ1-6; 7 nucleotides match TRBD1. The CDR3 sequence: CASSQQGKDDSPLHF. The DNA for the CDR3 is TGTGCCAGTAGTCAACAGGGGAAAGATGATTCACCCCTCCACTTT.